A selection of T cell receptor beta chains follows, all from one sample in a study of T cells after yellow fever vaccination. TCRdb independently ran MiXCR on the 5' RACE reads; one entry per CDR3 protein. The table includes about 580,000 distinct CDR3 sequences, about a sixth detected once. This specimen was PBMCs, taken less than 6 days after the first yellow fever vaccination. Receptors originate from a man younger than 35 who received the YFV17D yellow fever vaccine. CDR3s leave out the opening cysteine and the closing phenylalanine or tryptophan.

v_gene	j_gene	CDR3aa
TRBV4-1	TRBJ2-3	ASSQELATDTQY
TRBV20-1	TRBJ1-2	SAIPGTAYGYT
TRBV24-1	TRBJ2-3	ATSDFRGTDTQY
TRBV5-8	TRBJ2-4	ASSPRTGKLAKNIQY
TRBV2	TRBJ2-2	ASSEEVRPGELF
TRBV9	TRBJ1-5	ASSVAADRGQPQH
TRBV7-2	TRBJ2-2	ASSLFSGGARELF
TRBV6-2/TRBV6-3	TRBJ2-1	ASRLAGLDEQF
TRBV7-2	TRBJ2-1	ASSDQGILGYNEQF
TRBV2	TRBJ2-1	ASSEARGFYNEQF
TRBV19	TRBJ1-1	ASLEQGLPGSEAF
TRBV3-1	TRBJ2-5	ASSQGGTTSQETQY
TRBV7-9	TRBJ2-5	ASSLGTLKETQY
TRBV5-1	TRBJ1-1	ASSLVRGSDTEAF
TRBV29-1	TRBJ2-5	SVVERGRGETQY
TRBV7-9	TRBJ2-2	ASSRRDRVTGELF
TRBV2	TRBJ1-6	ASCLAGNSPLH
TRBV10-3	TRBJ2-1	AISEGGTSADEQF
TRBV7-9	TRBJ1-5	ASSLVAGANQPQH
TRBV7-2	TRBJ2-1	ASSFGLAYNEQF
TRBV3-1	TRBJ1-2	ASSASVGKGYYGYT
TRBV6-2/TRBV6-3	TRBJ2-5	ASKDSGGIHWETQY
TRBV11-2	TRBJ2-3	ASSLGLAGGSGDTQY
TRBV3-1	TRBJ2-1	ASSQASGEQF
TRBV11-2	TRBJ2-2	ASSLLASGGDKNTGELF
TRBV5-6	TRBJ1-2	ASSETVNYGYT
TRBV7-2	TRBJ2-3	ASSSTRAGGRDTQY
TRBV3-1	TRBJ2-1	ASSQTRSSYNEQF
TRBV7-9	TRBJ1-2	ASTQRANYGYT
TRBV12-3/TRBV12-4	TRBJ2-2	ASSLKAQGANGELF
TRBV20-1	TRBJ2-5	SARVPPKETQY
TRBV5-6	TRBJ2-1	ASSLWNNEQF
TRBV7-9	TRBJ2-2	ASSLRRQFANTGELF
TRBV6-1	TRBJ1-4	ASSGSFNEKLF